The 14 T cell receptor beta chains below all came from one sample that was sequenced in a study of technical replicates of blood from a few donors. Only in-frame clones appear in the TCRdb table, and some are missing; sequencing was by immunoSEQ multiplex PCR. The sample holds tens of thousands of clones; under 99% are singletons and the top ten take roughly 0.2%. The sample comprised T cells isolated from PBMCs. The origin of the receptors is a human donor in good health.

The gene calls are TRBV5-1 and TRBJ2-3; 9 bases line up with TRBD1. This CDR3 is 16 amino acids long. J lost 2 bases, V lost 2 bases, and 6 bases had no gene match. Germline assignment: CDR1 SGHRS and CDR2 YFSETQ. In DNA, the CDR3 is TGCGCCAGCAGCTTTTTCCGGGACAGGGACACAGATACGCAGTATTTT. Amino acid sequence: CASSFFRDRDTDTQYF. Using reference TRBV5-1 and TRBJ2-3 for the parts outside the CDR3, the full variable domain is KAGVTQTPRYLIKTRGQQVTLSCSPISGHRSVSWYQQTPGQGLQFLFEYFSETQRNKGNFPGRFSGRQFSNSRSEMNVSTLELGDSALYLCASSFFRDRDTDTQYFGPGTRLTVL.

The chain carries TRBV4-3 and TRBJ1-5, with TRBD1 as a possible D gene (6 bases). The CDR3 consists of 14 residues. The germline V gene has CDR1 LGHNA and CDR2 YSLEER. Trimming removed 3 bases from V and 7 bases from J, with 13 bases in between. The CDR3 nucleotides are TGCGCCAGCAGCCACCTGACAGGCTCACAGCCCCAGCATTTT. Translation: CASSHLTGSQPQHF.

The chain combines TRBV19 with TRBJ2-1, with D perhaps TRBD1 (6 bases). CDR3 length: 16 residues. The V and J ends lost 5 bases and 6 bases respectively, with 20 bases between them. Germline assignment: CDR1 LNHDA and CDR2 SQIVND (reference sequence). This CDR3 reads CASSPGSARGGNEQFF. CDR3 in DNA: TGTGCCAGTAGTCCCGGGTCAGCGAGAGGGGGCAATGAGCAGTTCTTC.

This clone has more than one count but fewer than ten. The chain couples TRBV6-5 to TRBJ2-1, with TRBD2 identical over 12 bases. The V gene's germline CDR1 is MNHEY and CDR2 SVGAGI. The CDR3 totals 15 residues. With V trimmed by 4 bases and J by 8 bases, 6 bases remained unmatched. The CDR3 protein is CASSSTSGRTYEQFF. In DNA, the CDR3 is TGTGCCAGCAGTTCTACTAGCGGGAGGACCTATGAGCAGTTCTTC.

This clone was seen only once. The rearrangement uses TRBV5-4 and TRBJ1-1; 7 bases fit TRBD1. The CDR3 sequence is 13 residues long. J gave up 5 bases and V 5 bases, and 6 bases lay outside the gene matches. CDR1 and CDR2 from the germline V gene are SGHNT and YYREEE (reference sequence). This CDR3 is CASSRDSKTEAFF. As DNA, the CDR3 is TGTGCCAGCAGTAGGGACAGTAAGACTGAAGCTTTCTTT.

The CDR3 DNA follows: TGCGCCAGCAGCCAAGCGAGAGCCTTAAGCTCCTACGAGCAGTACTTC. It is translated as CASSQARALSSYEQYF. The chain links TRBV4-3 to TRBJ2-7; D gene unclear. The V gene's germline CDR1 is LGHNA and CDR2 YSLEER. V lost 1 base and J 0 bases, leaving 13 bases between the germline ends. The CDR3 loop spans 16 amino acids.

V is TRBV6-1 and J is TRBJ2-7; 11 nucleotides align to TRBD2. This CDR3 has 14 amino acids. The germline gives CDR1 MNHNS, CDR2 SASEGT. V lost 5 bases to trimming and J lost 4 bases; unmatched junction nucleotides: 4. The CDR3 sequence is CASSITSGSYEQYF. The CDR3 region has the DNA TGTGCCAGCAGTATTACTAGCGGGAGTTACGAGCAGTACTTC.

V is TRBV5-3 and J is TRBJ2-5; a weak D match, TRBD2 (6 bases). TRBV5-3 carries the ORF label, with uncertain function. This CDR3 is built from 15 residues. Trimming removed 0 bases from V and 1 base from J, with 10 bases in between. The CDR3 loop reads CARSLVGGIQETQYF. In DNA, the CDR3 is TGTGCCAGAAGCTTGGTAGGAGGGATCCAAGAGACCCAGTACTTC.

The CDR3 DNA is TGTGCCAGCAGTGTGACAGTGAACACTGAAGCTTTCTTT. Translated, it gives CASSVTVNTEAFF. This chain links TRBV27 with TRBJ1-1; D perhaps matches TRBD1 (5 bases). The CDR3 contains 13 residues. Trimming took 5 bases from V and 0 from J, leaving 7 bases between them. Germline CDR1 is MNHEY and CDR2 is SMNVEV (reference sequence).

This chain connects TRBV4-3 to TRBJ1-1; 8 bases fit TRBD1. Losses at the gene ends were 0 bases for V and 5 bases for J; bases not matched to a gene: 5. Germline V lookup: CDR1 LGHNA, CDR2 YSLEER. The CDR3 is 15 amino acids. The CDR3 reads CASSQDDRGKTEAFF. As DNA, the CDR3 is TGCGCCAGCAGCCAAGACGACAGGGGTAAGACTGAAGCTTTCTTT.

The chain couples TRBV6-5 to TRBJ1-3, with TRBD1 as a possible D gene (6 bases). Trimming pared 6 bases from V and 3 bases from J, leaving 12 bases between. Germline assignment: CDR1 MNHEY and CDR2 SVGAGI. CDR3 length: 14 residues. CDR3 sequence reads: CASRPQGFGNTIYF. The CDR3 bases are TGTGCCAGCAGACCCCAGGGGTTTGGAAACACCATATATTTT.

The rearrangement links TRBV19 to TRBJ1-1; the match to TRBD1 covers 10 bases. Losses at the gene ends were 7 bases for V and 5 bases for J; bases not matched to a gene: 16. The germline V gene has CDR1 LNHDA and CDR2 SQIVND (reference sequence). This CDR3 region has 17 residues. The CDR3 reads CASTYPRDRGLRTEAFF. The DNA for the CDR3 is TGTGCCAGTACCTATCCGAGGGACAGGGGATTGAGGACTGAAGCTTTCTTT.

The rearrangement joins TRBV6-5 to TRBJ2-5; the match to TRBD2 covers 8 bases. This CDR3 has 14 residues. V was clipped by 5 bases and J by 5 bases; unmatched bases: 7. Germline-derived CDR1 and CDR2 are MNHEY and SVGAGI. The DNA for the CDR3 is TGTGCCAGCAGTCGCGGCGTAGCGGGGGAGACCCAGTACTTC. This encodes CASSRGVAGETQYF.

The chain uses TRBV30 and TRBJ2-1; TRBD2 agrees at 9 bases. The ends lost 0 bases at V and 6 bases at J; junction bases unmatched: 6. The length of the CDR3 is 15 residues. CDR1 is GTSNPN and CDR2 is SVGIG in the germline V gene (reference sequence). The CDR3 sequence is CAWSVLLREGNEQFF. The CDR3 nucleotides are TGTGCCTGGAGTGTACTCTTGCGGGAGGGCAATGAGCAGTTCTTC. Full variable domain (missing parts from reference TRBV30 and TRBJ2-1): SQTIHQWPATLVQPVGSPLSLECTVEGTSNPNLYWYRQAAGRGLQLLFYSVGIGQISSEVPQNLSASRPQDRQFILSSKKLLLSDSGFYLCAWSVLLREGNEQFFGPGTRLTVL.